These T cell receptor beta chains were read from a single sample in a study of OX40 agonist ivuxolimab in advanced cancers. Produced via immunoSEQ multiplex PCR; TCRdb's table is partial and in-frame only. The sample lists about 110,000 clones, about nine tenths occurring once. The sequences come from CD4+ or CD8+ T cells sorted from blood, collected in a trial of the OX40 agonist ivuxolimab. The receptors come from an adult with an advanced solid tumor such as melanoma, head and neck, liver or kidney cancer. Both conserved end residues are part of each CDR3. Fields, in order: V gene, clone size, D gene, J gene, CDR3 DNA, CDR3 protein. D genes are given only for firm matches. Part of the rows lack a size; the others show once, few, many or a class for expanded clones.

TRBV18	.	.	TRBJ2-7	TGTGCCAGCTCACCCCCGGGGAGCTATGGCTACGAGCAGTACTTC	CASSPPGSYGYEQYF
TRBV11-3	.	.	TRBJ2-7	TGTGCCAGCAGCTTAGCTTCGGGCAGTCTCTCCTACGAGCAGTACTTC	CASSLASGSLSYEQYF
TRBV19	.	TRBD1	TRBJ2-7	TGTGCCAGTAGTATCATCCAGGGGGACGAGCAGTACTTC	CASSIIQGDEQYF
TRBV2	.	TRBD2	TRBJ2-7	TGTGCCAGCAGTGGGGAGGGGATCTACGAGCAGTACTTC	CASSGEGIYEQYF
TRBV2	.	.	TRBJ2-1	TGTGCCAGCAGGGCCCCAGTCCTAAAGAGGGATGAGCAGTTCTTC	CASRAPVLKRDEQFF
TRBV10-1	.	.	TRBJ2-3	TGCGCCAGCAAACCGGGACCCACCACAGATACGCAGTATTTT	CASKPGPTTDTQYF
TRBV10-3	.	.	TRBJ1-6	TGTGCCATCAGTGAGCCCGGGGCAGGGAGGAATTCACCCCTCCACTTT	CAISEPGAGRNSPLHF
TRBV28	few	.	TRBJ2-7	TGTGCCAGCAGTTTATACGAGCAGTACTTC	CASSLYEQYF
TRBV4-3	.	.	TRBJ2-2	TGCGCCAGCAGACCCGGGCGGCGGACCGGGGAGCTGTTTTTT	CASRPGRRTGELFF
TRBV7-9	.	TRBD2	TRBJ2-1	TGTGCCAGCAATCCTCCGGGAGGCAATGAGCAGTTCTTC	CASNPPGGNEQFF
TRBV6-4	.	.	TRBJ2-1	TGTGCCAGCAGACGCGACGGAGCTTACAATGAGCAGTTCTTC	CASRRDGAYNEQFF
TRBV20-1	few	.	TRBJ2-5	TGCAGTGCTAGGTGGGGGAGGCAGTACTTC	CSARWGRQYF
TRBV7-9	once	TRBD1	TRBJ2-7	TGTGCCAGCAGCTTAAGTGGACAGGTTTACGACGAGCAGTACTTC	CASSLSGQVYDEQYF
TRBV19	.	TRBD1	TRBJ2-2	TGTGCCACGCGACAGGGGACCGGGGAGCTGTTTTTT	CATRQGTGELFF
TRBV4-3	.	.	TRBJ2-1	TGCGCCAGCAGCCAAATACCGGTAGCCAACGATATTGATGAGCAGTTCTTC	CASSQIPVANDIDEQFF